The 24 T cell receptor beta chains given below trace back to one sample, sequenced in a study of tissue T cells after allogeneic stem cell transplantation. Sequenced by immunoSEQ multiplex PCR; TCRdb stores in-frame clones only, minus some. Among 20,000 to 25,000 clones listed, around 63% were seen once. The source material was blood. These TCRs come from a female BALB/c mouse in good health. MHC haplotype: H2-d.

A remark on this clone: Mouse gene names apply. The read terminates 1 residue ahead of where the CDR3 ends, so the germline J gene completes it. The chain joins TRBV2 to TRBJ2-5; tentatively, D is TRBD1 (5 bases). Germline CDR1 reads LGHNA; CDR2 reads YSYQKL. This CDR3 comprises 13 residues. Trimming shortened V by 1 base and J by 3 bases, and 5 bases separated the two germline ends. The CDR3 here is CASSQGTQDTQYF. Partial CDR3 DNA: TGTGCCAGCAGCCAAGGGACACAAGACACCCAGTAC.

About this clone: Genes and germline are mouse. The read terminates 1 residue before the CDR3 end, so the remaining end is supplied by the germline J gene. The V call is TRBV20, the J call TRBJ1-1; 7 bases are shared with TRBD1. The CDR3 spans 14 residues. V lost 2 bases and J lost 0; bases outside the gene matches: 3. Germline loops: CDR1 GFQATS, CDR2 STVNSAI. The CDR3 sequence is CGARRQGANTEVFF. CDR3 DNA (partial): TGTGGTGCTAGGAGACAGGGAGCAAACACAGAAGTCTTC.

Turning to this clone: The gene names here belong to mouse. The read ends 1 residue early relative to the CDR3; the germline J gene fills the gap. The chain combines TRBV20 with TRBJ2-1; weak D call: TRBD2 (6 bases). Germline assignment: CDR1 GFQATS and CDR2 STVNSAI. This CDR3 spans 12 amino acids. The germline V and J ends were trimmed by 6 bases and 3 bases, with 9 bases remaining between them. The CDR3 DNA, read in part, is TGTGGTGCGCGGGACTTCTATGCTGAGCAGTTC. Translating gives CGARDFYAEQF. The full CDR3 protein reads CGARDFYAEQFF.

This clone was seen only a few times. Gene labels here are mouse ones. The read ends 1 residue before the CDR3 terminus; that terminus is restored from the germline J gene. Additional DNA sequences in this sample encode the identical CDR3. The genes are TRBV13-3 and TRBJ2-7; TRBD1 matches 9 bases. V lost 0 bases, J lost 4 bases, and 5 bases stayed unmatched. The CDR3 totals 15 residues. The germline V gene has CDR1 NNHDY and CDR2 SYVADS. CDR3 DNA, as far as it was read: TGTGCCAGCAGTGATGAGACAGGGGGGGATTATGAACAGTAC. Translating it yields CASSDETGGDYEQY. The whole CDR3 sequence is CASSDETGGDYEQYF.

As to this clone: The listed genes are named as in mouse. The sequenced fragment ends 1 residue before the CDR3 boundary, so the rest is inferred from the germline J gene. The rearrangement uses TRBV3 and TRBJ2-5; D may be TRBD2 (6 bases). The V and J ends lost 6 bases and 1 base respectively, with 8 bases between them. Per the germline V gene, CDR1 is SNHLY and CDR2 is FYNGKV (reference sequence). The CDR3 covers 13 residues. CDR3 region: CASRSGDQDTQYF. The sequenced part of the CDR3 DNA is TGTGCCAGCAGATCTGGGGACCAAGACACCCAGTAC.

Of note for this clone: Mouse gene names apply. From the germline J gene comes the end of the CDR3, since the read stops 1 residue before it. The chain recombines TRBV13-2 with TRBJ2-4; D uncertain. Germline loops: CDR1 NNHNN, CDR2 SYGAGS (reference sequence). CDR3 length: 15 residues. Trimming removed 1 base at V and 1 base at J, with 10 bases between. The covered CDR3 bases are TGTGCCAGCGGTGATCCCTCGGGTGGTCAAAACACCTTGTAC. Translated: CASGDPSGGQNTLY. The CDR3, in full, reads CASGDPSGGQNTLYF.

A few counts support this clone. Genes and germline come from the mouse. The read ends 1 residue early relative to the CDR3; the germline J gene fills the gap. This chain joins TRBV2 and TRBJ2-7; 7 bases match TRBD2. Trimming took 1 base from V and 0 from J; bases not matched to a gene: 3. This CDR3 is 15 amino acids long. Germline values: CDR1 LGHNA, CDR2 YSYQKL. CDR3 sequence: CASSQGTGSSYEQYF. The sequenced CDR3 bases are TGTGCCAGCAGCCAAGGGACTGGAAGCTCCTATGAACAGTAC.

Points on this clone: These gene names are mouse names. The read falls 1 residue short of the CDR3 end, and the missing part is taken from the germline J gene. This chain connects TRBV4 to TRBJ2-5; the match to TRBD2 covers 10 bases. The trim removed 5 bases at V and 3 bases at J, leaving 5 bases unmatched. This CDR3 comprises 15 residues. CDR1 is LGHDT and CDR2 is YNNKQL in the germline V gene (reference sequence). CDR3 loop: CASSPNWGGQDTQYF. The DNA read from the CDR3 is TGTGCCAGCAGCCCCAACTGGGGGGGTCAAGACACCCAGTAC.

With regard to this clone: The gene symbols are mouse symbols. The sequenced part of the CDR3 DNA is TGTGCCTGGGGCGTGGGGTCCTCCTATGAACAGTAC. It specifies CAWGVGSSYEQY. The whole CDR3 sequence is CAWGVGSSYEQYF. V is TRBV31 and J is TRBJ2-7, with a weak D call TRBD2 (5 bases). The read ends 1 residue early relative to the CDR3; the germline J gene fills the gap. CDR3 length: 13 amino acids. V was shortened by 5 bases and J by 0 bases, with 11 bases between the two germline ends. Germline V gives CDR1 GKSSPN, CDR2 SITVG.

Concerning this clone itself: Genes and germline come from the mouse. The read stops 1 residue short of the end of the CDR3; the missing end is completed from the germline J gene. This rearrangement joins TRBV31 to TRBJ2-5; 9 bases are shared with TRBD2. V dropped 4 bases and J dropped 4; count of bases not matched to a gene: 3. This CDR3 is 13 amino acids long. Per the germline V gene, CDR1 is GKSSPN and CDR2 is SITVG. Here the CDR3 reads CAWMRDWEDTQYF. The DNA read from the CDR3 is TGTGCCTGGATGAGGGACTGGGAAGACACCCAGTAC.

About this clone: Gene names are the mouse ones. The CDR3 end is not reached by the read, which stops 1 residue before it; the germline J gene fills it in. The V and J genes are TRBV29 and TRBJ1-4; 7 bases match TRBD1. Germline lookup yields CDR1 MSHET and CDR2 SYDVDS. This CDR3 has 14 amino acids. V shed 3 bases, J shed 3 bases, and the junction held 1 base outside the gene matches. CDR3: CASSFTGANERLFF. CDR3 DNA (partial): TGTGCTAGCAGTTTCACAGGGGCCAACGAAAGATTATTT.

A note on this clone: Mouse names are used for the genes. The read gets to within 1 residue of the CDR3 end, and the germline J gene fills in the rest. V usage is TRBV2 and J usage is TRBJ2-3; possibly TRBD1 for D (6 bases). The V and J ends lost 5 bases and 0 bases respectively, with 12 bases between them. This CDR3 has 15 amino acids. CDR1 is LGHNA, CDR2 YSYQKL, per germline. CDR3 bases read: TGTGCCAGCAGCTCCCGGACAGCTAGTGCAGAAACGCTGTAT. Amino acids: CASSSRTASAETLY. The full-length CDR3 reads as CASSSRTASAETLYF.

This clone was found a few times. The gene names given are mouse names. The DNA ends 1 residue before the CDR3 does, and the rest of the CDR3 is filled in from the germline J gene. The genes are TRBV1 and TRBJ2-7; no clear D. Trimming stripped 1 base from V and 4 bases from J, with 8 bases between. The CDR3 runs 13 residues. Germline V gene sequence: CDR1 NSQYPW, CDR2 LRSPGD (reference sequence). The CDR3 bases that were read are TGCACCTGCAGTGCAGGGCAGAAATATGAACAGTAC. Translation gives CTCSAGQKYEQY. In full, the CDR3 reads CTCSAGQKYEQYF.

As concerns this clone: Mouse gene names and germline throughout. Read coverage stops 1 residue before the CDR3 terminus; the germline J gene supplies the remainder. The rearrangement links TRBV13-1 to TRBJ2-4; possible D gene TRBD1, 6 bases. Germline-derived CDR1 and CDR2 are NSHNY and SYGAGN. The CDR3 has 13 amino acids. V was clipped by 4 bases and J by 4 bases, with 10 bases between them. The CDR3 sequence is CASSSGTKNTLYF. Partial CDR3 DNA: TGTGCCAGCAGTTCCGGGACAAAAAACACCTTGTAC.

This clone was detected a few times. These gene names are mouse names. The read ends 1 residue early relative to the CDR3; the germline J gene fills the gap. The chain uses TRBV31 and TRBJ1-4; possible D gene TRBD1, 6 bases. Trimming stripped 0 bases from V and 3 bases from J, with 8 bases between. The CDR3 has 14 amino acids. The V gene's germline CDR1 is GKSSPN and CDR2 SITVG. CDR3 in amino acids: CAWSLGTTNERLFF. CDR3 bases read: TGTGCCTGGAGTCTTGGGACAACCAACGAAAGATTATTT.

About this clone: The gene symbols are mouse symbols. The read terminates 1 residue ahead of where the CDR3 ends, so the germline J gene completes it. V and J are TRBV13-2 and TRBJ2-2, with unresolved D. The V end lost 2 bases, the J end lost 6 bases, and 2 bases lay between the germline ends. The CDR3 consists of 11 residues. In germline, CDR1 is NNHNN, CDR2 SYGAGS (reference sequence). The part of the CDR3 DNA that was read is TGTGCCAGCGGTGACGCCGGGCAGCTCTAC. It yields the protein CASGDAGQLY. In full, the CDR3 is CASGDAGQLYF.

Notes on this clone: Gene names are the mouse ones. Read sequence stops 1 residue before the CDR3 end, and the germline J gene provides the missing end. The V and J genes are TRBV2 and TRBJ1-2, with 7 bases fitting TRBD1. Germline trimming cut 2 bases from V and 3 bases from J; bases unmatched to any gene: 0. The V gene's germline CDR1 is LGHNA and CDR2 YSYQKL. CDR3 length: 13 residues. CDR3 bases read: TGTGCCAGCAGCCAAACAGGGGACTCCGACTACACC. Encoded protein: CASSQTGDSDYT. From start to end, the CDR3 is CASSQTGDSDYTF.

Points on this clone: The germline and genes are mouse ones. With the read ending 1 residue before the CDR3 end, the germline J gene is used to fill in that end. The same CDR3 arises from other DNA sequences in this sample as well. The chain couples TRBV1 to TRBJ1-2; D is uncertain. The CDR3 consists of 12 residues. V was trimmed by 3 bases and J by 0 bases, leaving 2 bases between them. Germline V gene lookup returns CDR1 NSQYPW and CDR2 LRSPGD (reference sequence). The CDR3 protein is CTCSAANSDYTF. CDR3 bases read: TGCACCTGCAGTGCCGCAAACTCCGACTACACC.

This clone was observed a few times. The gene names given are mouse names. The observed sequence ends 1 residue before the CDR3 terminus, with the missing tail filled in from the germline J gene. The J gene is TRBJ2-3, the V gene TRBV19, with D unclear. The CDR3 loop spans 15 amino acids. Germline CDR1 and CDR2: FNHDT and SITEND (reference sequence). Trimming removed 1 base from V and 0 bases from J, with 9 bases in between. The CDR3 bases that were read are TGTGCCAGCAGTATAATGGGTTCTAGTGCAGAAACGCTGTAT. Translating it yields CASSIMGSSAETLY. The CDR3 in full is CASSIMGSSAETLYF.

With regard to this clone: Gene names and germline refer to mouse. Read data end 1 residue before the CDR3 end; the end is taken from the germline J gene. This chain connects TRBV26 to TRBJ2-5; D is tentatively TRBD1 or TRBD2 (6 bases each). Trimming removed 2 bases from V and 7 bases from J, with 10 bases in between. CDR3 length equals 13 residues. Germline V gene sequence: CDR1 KGHPV, CDR2 FQNQEV (reference sequence). CDR3 bases read: TGTGCCAGCAGTCTGGGGGGCGGGAACACCCAGTAC. It specifies CASSLGGGNTQY. The full-length CDR3 reads as CASSLGGGNTQYF.

A note on this clone: All gene names here are mouse names. The read stops 1 residue short of the end of the CDR3; the missing end is completed from the germline J gene. J is TRBJ1-3 and V is TRBV13-1; tentative D call: TRBD1 (6 bases). CDR1 is NSHNY, CDR2 SYGAGN, per germline. This CDR3 is built from 13 residues. V lost 4 bases and J 3 bases, leaving 8 bases between the germline ends. The DNA read from the CDR3 is TGTGCCAGCAGTAACAGGGTTGGAAATACGCTCTAT. This codes for CASSNRVGNTLY. The whole CDR3 sequence reads CASSNRVGNTLYF.

A note on this clone: Gene names are the mouse ones. The CDR3 end lies 1 residue beyond the end of the read and is filled in from the germline J gene. The genes are TRBV4 and TRBJ2-1; D remains unclear. The V end was cut by 5 bases, the J end by 1 base, with 9 bases between. The CDR3 loop spans 14 amino acids. The germline V gene encodes CDR1 LGHDT and CDR2 YNNKQL (reference sequence). Partial CDR3 DNA: TGTGCCAGCAGCCCGACCCTCAACTATGCTGAGCAGTTC. Amino acid sequence: CASSPTLNYAEQF. The CDR3, in full, reads CASSPTLNYAEQFF.

Regarding this clone: Genes here carry mouse names. Read coverage stops 1 residue before the CDR3 terminus; the germline J gene supplies the remainder. The chain uses TRBV13-1 and TRBJ2-4; tentatively, D is TRBD2 (6 bases). CDR1 and CDR2 from the germline V gene are NSHNY and SYGAGN. This CDR3 spans 15 amino acids. Trimming stripped 1 base from V and 0 bases from J, with 9 bases between. Here the CDR3 reads CASSDKLGSQNTLYF. CDR3 DNA (partial): TGTGCCAGCAGTGATAAACTGGGTAGTCAAAACACCTTGTAC.

Points on this clone: Mouse gene names apply. The CDR3 extends 1 residue past the end of the read, so its final part is completed from the germline J gene. This sequence joins TRBV4 and TRBJ2-3; 9 nucleotides align to TRBD2. With 6 bases clipped from V and 3 bases from J, the junction kept 10 bases outside the gene matches. Germline loops: CDR1 LGHDT, CDR2 YNNKQL (reference sequence). The CDR3 is 16 residues long. The CDR3 region is CASSPLGGSWAETLYF. The sequenced part of the CDR3 DNA is TGTGCCAGCAGTCCACTGGGGGGTAGTTGGGCAGAAACGCTGTAT.